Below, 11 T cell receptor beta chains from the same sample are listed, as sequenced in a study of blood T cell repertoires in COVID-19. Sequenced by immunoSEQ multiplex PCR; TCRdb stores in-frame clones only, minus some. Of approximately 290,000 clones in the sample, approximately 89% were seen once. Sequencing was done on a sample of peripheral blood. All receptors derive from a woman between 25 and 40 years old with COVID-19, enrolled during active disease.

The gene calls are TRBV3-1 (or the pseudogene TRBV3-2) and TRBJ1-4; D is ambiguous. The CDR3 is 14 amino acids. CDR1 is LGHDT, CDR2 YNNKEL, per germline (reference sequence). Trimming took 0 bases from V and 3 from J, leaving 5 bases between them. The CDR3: CASSQDIPNEKLFF. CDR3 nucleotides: TGTGCCAGCAGCCAAGATATTCCTAATGAAAAACTGTTTTTT.

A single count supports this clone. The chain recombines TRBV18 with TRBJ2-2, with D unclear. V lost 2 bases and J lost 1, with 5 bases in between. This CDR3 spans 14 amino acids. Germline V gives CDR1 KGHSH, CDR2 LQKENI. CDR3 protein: CASSPAVNTGELFF. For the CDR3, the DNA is TGTGCCAGCTCACCAGCGGTGAACACCGGGGAGCTGTTTTTT.

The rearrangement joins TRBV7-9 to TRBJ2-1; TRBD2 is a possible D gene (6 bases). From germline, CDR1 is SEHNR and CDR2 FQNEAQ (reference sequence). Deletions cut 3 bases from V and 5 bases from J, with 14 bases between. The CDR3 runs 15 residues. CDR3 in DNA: TGTGCCAGCAGCTTTGTAACGGGAGTCAACAATGAGCAGTTCTTC. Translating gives CASSFVTGVNNEQFF.

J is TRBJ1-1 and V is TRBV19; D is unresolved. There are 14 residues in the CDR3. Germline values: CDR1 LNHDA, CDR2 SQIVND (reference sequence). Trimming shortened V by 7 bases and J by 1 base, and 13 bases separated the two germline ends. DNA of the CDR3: TGTGCCAGTAAACGTTTCGAGGGGAACACTGAAGCTTTCTTT. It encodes CASKRFEGNTEAFF. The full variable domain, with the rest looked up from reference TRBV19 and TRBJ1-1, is DGGITQSPKYLFRKEGQNVTLSCEQNLNHDAMYWYRQDPGQGLRLIYYSQIVNDFQKGDIAEGYSVSREKKESFPLTVTSAQKNPTAFYLCASKRFEGNTEAFFGQGTRLTVV.

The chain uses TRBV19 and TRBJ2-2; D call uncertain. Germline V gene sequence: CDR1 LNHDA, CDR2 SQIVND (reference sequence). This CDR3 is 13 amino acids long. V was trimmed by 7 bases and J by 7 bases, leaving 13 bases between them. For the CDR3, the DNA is TGTGCCAGTATGTACGCCCGAGACGGGGAGCTGTTTTTT. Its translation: CASMYARDGELFF.

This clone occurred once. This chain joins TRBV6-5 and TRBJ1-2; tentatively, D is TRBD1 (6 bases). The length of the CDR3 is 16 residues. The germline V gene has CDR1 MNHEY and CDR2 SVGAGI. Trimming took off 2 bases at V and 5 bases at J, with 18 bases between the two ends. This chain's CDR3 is CASSYRDTSFGYGYTF. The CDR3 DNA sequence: TGTGCCAGCAGTTACCGGGACACTTCGTTTGGGTATGGCTACACCTTC.

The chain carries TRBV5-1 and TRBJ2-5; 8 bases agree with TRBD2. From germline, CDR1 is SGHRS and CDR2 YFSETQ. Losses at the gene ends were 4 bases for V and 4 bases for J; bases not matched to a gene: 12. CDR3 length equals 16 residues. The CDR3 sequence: CASSGAGTRGRETQYF. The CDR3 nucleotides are TGCGCCAGCAGCGGGGCCGGGACTAGAGGTAGAGAGACCCAGTACTTC.

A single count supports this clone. The CDR3 region is CASSEQTAIRNIQYF. The CDR3, as DNA: TGTGCCAGCAGTGAACAGACGGCGATCAGGAACATTCAGTACTTC. The chain carries TRBV2 and TRBJ2-4, with D unclear. V was pared by 2 bases and J by 7 bases, with 15 bases between. The V gene's germline CDR1 is SNHLY and CDR2 FYNNEI. This CDR3 has 15 amino acids.

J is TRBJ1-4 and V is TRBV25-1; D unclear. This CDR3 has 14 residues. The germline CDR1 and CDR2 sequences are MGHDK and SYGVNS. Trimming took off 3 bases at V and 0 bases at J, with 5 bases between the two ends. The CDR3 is CASSDATTNEKLFF. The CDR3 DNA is TGTGCCAGCAGTGATGCTACAACTAATGAAAAACTGTTTTTT.

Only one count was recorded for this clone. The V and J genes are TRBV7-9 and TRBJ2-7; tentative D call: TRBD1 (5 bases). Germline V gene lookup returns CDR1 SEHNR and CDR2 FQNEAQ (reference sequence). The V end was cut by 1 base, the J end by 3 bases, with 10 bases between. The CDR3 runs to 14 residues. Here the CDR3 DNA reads TGTGCCAGCAGCTTAGATGGCAGGGACTACGAGCAGTACTTC. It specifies CASSLDGRDYEQYF.

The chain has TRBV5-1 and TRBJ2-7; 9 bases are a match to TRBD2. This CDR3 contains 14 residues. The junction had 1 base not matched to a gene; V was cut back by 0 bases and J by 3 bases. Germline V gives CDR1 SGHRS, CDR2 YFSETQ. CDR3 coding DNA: TGCGCCAGCAGCTTGGGAGCGGGAGGCTACGAGCAGTACTTC. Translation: CASSLGAGGYEQYF.